This TCR beta chain was documented in a study of immune reconstitution after stem cell transplant in scleroderma. MiXCR, run by TCRdb on the RT-PCR reads, gives a single entry per CDR3 protein. The data show around 2,600 distinct CDR3 sequences, 6.4% seen once. This clonotype is medium-sized. Germline V CDR1 and CDR2: SGHTA, FQGTGA. V was pared by 5 bases and J by 1 base, with 8 bases of the junction left unmatched. CDR3 length: 17 residues. The chain joins TRBV7-3 to TRBJ2-2, with 9 positions matching TRBD2. Sampling was conducted before or after autologous hematopoietic stem cell transplantation (not recorded which). The sequence was obtained from a female donor with systemic sclerosis. The CDR3 loop is CASSPPNSGGNTGELFF. DNA for the CDR3: TGTGCCAGCAGCCCTCCGAATAGCGGGGGGAACACCGGGGAGCTGTTTTTT.